The 20 T cell receptor beta chains given below trace back to one sample, sequenced in a study of regulatory T cells in long-lasting Graves disease. According to the study, TCR beta libraries were built with iRepertoire HTBI primers and CDR3-region Arm-PCR. TCRdb reanalysed the multiplex PCR reads using MiXCR and keeps one entry per CDR3 protein. The profile shows about 200,000 distinct CDR3 sequences, around a fifth of them singletons. Sample time point: newly diagnosed GD, antithyroid drugs for less than 3 months. RNA extracted from PBMCs served as the sequencing template. The sample was also linked to a second study, of T cells in Graves' hyperthyroidism and ophthalmopathy.

This specimen consisted of peripheral blood mononuclear cells (PBMCs), obtained at new diagnosis, from a patient treated with antithyroid drugs. All receptors derive from a woman in her twenties or thirties with Graves disease.

This clonotype was counted at least ten times. V and J are TRBV10-1 and TRBJ1-1, with unresolved D. The V end lost 6 bases, the J end lost 6 bases, and 17 bases lay between the germline ends. This CDR3 comprises 14 residues. The germline V gene encodes CDR1 WNHNN and CDR2 SYGVQD (reference sequence). CDR3 sequence reads: CASRPSHQGSEAFF. The CDR3 bases are TGCGCCAGCAGACCCAGCCATCAAGGATCTGAAGCTTTCTTT.

This clonotype showed up many times. CDR3 loop: CASSFGEAGVGGEQYF. CDR3 DNA: TGTGCCAGCAGCTTCGGTGAAGCGGGGGTGGGCGGCGAGCAGTACTTC. This chain links TRBV7-8 with TRBJ2-7; the match to TRBD2 covers 8 bases. CDR3 length equals 16 residues. Trimming took 3 bases from V and 6 from J; bases not matched to a gene: 13. CDR1 SGHVS and CDR2 FQNEAQ come from the germline V gene.

The chain employs TRBV28 and TRBJ2-4; D is ambiguous. Per germline, CDR1 MDHEN and CDR2 SYDVKM. V lost 2 bases and J 4 bases, leaving 12 bases between the germline ends. The CDR3 runs 15 residues. CDR3 sequence (DNA): TGTGCCAGCAGTTTAGGTTCCGGGCCTAAAAACATTCAGTACTTC. Encoded protein: CASSLGSGPKNIQYF.

In this sample, this clonotype turned up many times. This chain joins TRBV10-3 and TRBJ2-7; TRBD2 matches 8 bases. The CDR3 is made up of 15 amino acids. CDR1 and CDR2 from the germline V gene are ENHRY and SYGVKD. With V trimmed by 7 bases and J by 6 bases, 14 bases remained unmatched. Here the CDR3 reads CAINPQAGGGGEQYF. CDR3 bases: TGTGCCATCAACCCCCAAGCCGGGGGGGGGGGCGAGCAGTACTTC.

This clonotype was counted ten times or more. The chain is built from TRBV20-1 and TRBJ2-7; D may be TRBD1 (5 bases). Germline-derived CDR1 and CDR2 are DFQATT and SNEGSKA (reference sequence). The CDR3 sequence is 15 residues long. V shed 4 bases and J shed 5 bases, with 21 bases lying between them. DNA for the CDR3: TGCAGTGCTAAAAACCCCTGGCAGGGTGGCGACGAGCAGTACTTC. This encodes CSAKNPWQGGDEQYF.

This clonotype was detected many times. V and J are TRBV2 and TRBJ2-3, with D uncertain. CDR1 and CDR2 (germline): SNHLY, FYNNEI. CDR3 length: 13 residues. V was shortened by 6 bases and J by 0 bases, with 7 bases between the two germline ends. The CDR3 nucleotides are TGTGCCAGCAGGATAGACAGCACAGATACGCAGTATTTT. This gives the protein CASRIDSTDTQYF.

This clonotype was observed many times. This rearrangement joins TRBV18 to TRBJ2-7; TRBD1 agrees at 9 bases. Germline CDR1 and CDR2: KGHSH and LQKENI. The CDR3 sequence is 15 residues long. V lost 0 bases, J lost 3 bases, and 3 bases stayed unmatched. CDR3 loop: CASSPPTTGGYEQYF. CDR3 nucleotides: TGTGCCAGCTCACCACCGACGACAGGGGGCTACGAGCAGTACTTC.

In this sample, this clonotype is medium-sized. The chain joins TRBV28 to TRBJ1-2; D gene ambiguous. The CDR3 is 18 residues long. V gave up 3 bases and J gave up 0 bases, with 20 bases separating them. Germline V gene data show CDR1 as MDHEN and CDR2 as SYDVKM. This chain's CDR3 is CASSFVAEPLGANYGYTF. For the CDR3, the DNA is TGTGCCAGCAGTTTCGTGGCTGAACCCCTCGGAGCTAACTATGGCTACACCTTC.

This clonotype was seen repeatedly, ten times or more. The chain has TRBV6-1 and TRBJ1-5; D call uncertain. This CDR3 is 15 amino acids long. Germline V gene lookup returns CDR1 MNHNS and CDR2 SASEGT. V dropped 4 bases and J dropped 7 bases, with 17 bases sitting between them. In DNA form, the CDR3 reads TGTGCCAGCAGTGCCCACACATCGCAAGGACAGCCCCAGCATTTT. This codes for CASSAHTSQGQPQHF.

The chain uses TRBV2 and TRBJ2-5; D is uncertain. The CDR3 sequence is 11 residues long. Trimming stripped 7 bases from V and 5 bases from J, with 8 bases between. Per the germline V gene, CDR1 is SNHLY and CDR2 is FYNNEI. The CDR3 nucleotides are TGTGCCAGCAACAGAGTGGAGACCCAGTACTTC. Translated: CASNRVETQYF. The variable domain in full, completed from reference TRBV2 and TRBJ2-5, reads EPEVTQTPSHQVTQMGQEVILRCVPISNHLYFYWYRQILGQKVEFLVSFYNNEISEKSEIFDDQFSVERPDGSNFTLKIRSTKLEDSAMYFCASNRVETQYFGPGTRLLVL.

The chain employs TRBV28 and TRBJ2-3; D not resolved. The CDR3 extends over 13 amino acids. From germline, CDR1 is MDHEN and CDR2 SYDVKM. V was cut by 2 bases and J by 3 bases, with 6 bases left in between. In DNA form, the CDR3 reads TGTGCCAGCAGTTTAAGCGAAACAGATACGCAGTATTTT. Encoded protein: CASSLSETDTQYF.

In this sample, this clonotype turned up many times. The chain employs TRBV18 and TRBJ2-7; D unclear. The V end was cut by 3 bases, the J end by 4 bases, with 16 bases between. This CDR3 is 15 amino acids long. The germline gives CDR1 KGHSH, CDR2 LQKENI. CDR3 coding DNA: TGTGCCAGCTCACCCCAGGCCGTAAACCCTTACGAGCAGTACTTC. Translating gives CASSPQAVNPYEQYF.

V gene TRBV3-1 combines with J gene TRBJ1-1; D remains unclear. Germline loops: CDR1 LGHDT, CDR2 YNNKEL (reference sequence). Trimming cost V 5 bases and J 3 bases, with 10 bases left between them. CDR3 length: 13 amino acids. CDR3 protein: CASSTGRHTEAFF. In DNA form, the CDR3 reads TGTGCCAGCAGCACTGGCCGGCACACTGAAGCTTTCTTT.

In this sample, this clonotype turned up many times. The chain links TRBV28 to TRBJ1-6; D unresolved. V was shortened by 10 bases and J by 5 bases, with 12 bases between the two germline ends. This CDR3 is built from 13 residues. Germline lookup yields CDR1 MDHEN and CDR2 SYDVKM. The CDR3 here is CATAWGNNSPLHF. The DNA of the CDR3 is TGTGCCACCGCCTGGGGAAATAATTCACCCCTCCACTTT. Full variable domain (outside the CDR3, taken from reference TRBV28 and TRBJ1-6): DVKVTQSSRYLVKRTGEKVFLECVQDMDHENMFWYRQDPGLGLRLIYFSYDVKMKEKGDIPEGYSVSREKKERFSLILESASTNQTSMYLCATAWGNNSPLHFGNGTRLTVT.

This clonotype showed up many times. The V and J genes are TRBV5-1 and TRBJ2-5; TRBD1 agrees at 11 bases. The ends lost 5 bases at V and 3 bases at J; junction bases unmatched: 3. The CDR3 sequence is 14 residues long. The germline V gene has CDR1 SGHRS and CDR2 YFSETQ. CDR3 sequence reads: CASRGQGAKETQYF. The CDR3 bases are TGCGCCAGCAGAGGACAGGGGGCGAAAGAGACCCAGTACTTC. Based on the CDR3 plus reference TRBV5-1 and TRBJ2-5, the full variable domain is KAGVTQTPRYLIKTRGQQVTLSCSPISGHRSVSWYQQTPGQGLQFLFEYFSETQRNKGNFPGRFSGRQFSNSRSEMNVSTLELGDSALYLCASRGQGAKETQYFGPGTRLLVL.

For this clonotype: This sequence may be a read error, since a much larger clone differs from it by one base. This rearrangement joins TRBV6-1 to TRBJ1-5; D uncertain. The CDR3 loop spans 12 amino acids. Germline-derived CDR1 and CDR2 are MNHNS and SASEGT. CDR3 in amino acids: CASSERNQLQHF. The DNA of the CDR3 is TGTGCCAGCAGTGAGAGAAATCAGCTCCAGCATTTT.

This chain connects TRBV28 to TRBJ2-7, with TRBD1 as a possible D gene (6 bases). V was trimmed by 2 bases and J by 4 bases, leaving 12 bases between them. Germline CDR1 is MDHEN and CDR2 is SYDVKM. This CDR3 has 14 residues. The CDR3 region is CASSLKKGGYEQYF. In nucleotides, the CDR3 is TGTGCCAGCAGTTTAAAAAAAGGGGGTTACGAGCAGTACTTC. Full variable domain (missing parts from reference TRBV28 and TRBJ2-7): DVKVTQSSRYLVKRTGEKVFLECVQDMDHENMFWYRQDPGLGLRLIYFSYDVKMKEKGDIPEGYSVSREKKERFSLILESASTNQTSMYLCASSLKKGGYEQYFGPGTRLTVT.

This clonotype was counted ten times or more. CDR3 bases: TGTGCCAGCAGTGGGCAGACAGTCATGAACACTGAAGCTTTCTTT. This translates into CASSGQTVMNTEAFF. The rearrangement uses TRBV6-1 and TRBJ1-1; possible D gene TRBD1, 5 bases. The CDR3 loop spans 15 amino acids. Germline-derived CDR1 and CDR2 are MNHNS and SASEGT. Trimming removed 4 bases at V and 0 bases at J, with 12 bases between.

This clonotype was counted many times. The V gene is TRBV12-3 or TRBV12-4, the J gene TRBJ2-7; 9 bases are a match to TRBD1. Trimming at V came to 5 bases and at J to 4 bases, leaving 9 bases not matched to a gene. The CDR3 spans 15 residues. CDR3 residues: CASSRPGQGRYEQYF. DNA of the CDR3: TGTGCCAGCAGTCGGCCCGGACAGGGGCGGTACGAGCAGTACTTC.

J is TRBJ2-2 and V is TRBV11-2, with 8 bases fitting TRBD1. Trimming cost V 4 bases and J 5 bases; bases outside gene matches: 6. The V gene's germline CDR1 is SGHAT and CDR2 FQNNGV. The CDR3 is 15 residues long. CDR3: CASSSGQGWTGELFF. The DNA for the CDR3 is TGTGCCAGCAGCTCCGGACAGGGATGGACCGGGGAGCTGTTTTTT.